The 6 T cell receptor beta chains below all came from one sample that was sequenced in a study of beta chain features in type 1 diabetes. Study results and caveats: Researchers report that Type 1 diabetes patients had moderately but significantly shorter TCRB CDR3s across all four CD4+ subsets.

Their antigen targets remain unknown. Expressed TCRB transcripts were sequenced after all isolated RNA was converted to cDNA. Sequencing was performed with immunoSEQ multiplex PCR; in TCRdb, only in-frame clones are kept and a portion is missing. The table has roughly 130,000 clones, around 17% seen once. Specimen: central memory CD4+ T cells from blood. These receptors originate from a man aged 25 to 45 with type 1 diabetes.

This chain connects TRBV4-3 to TRBJ2-1, with 10 nucleotides matching TRBD2. With V trimmed by 0 bases and J by 9 bases, 11 bases remained unmatched. From germline, CDR1 is LGHNA and CDR2 YSLEER. This CDR3 contains 17 residues. DNA of the CDR3: TGCGCCAGCAGCCAAGAACTAGCGGGGAATACAGGGAGTGAGCAGTTCTTC. It translates to CASSQELAGNTGSEQFF.

The rearrangement links TRBV15 to TRBJ2-1; a weak D match, TRBD1 (6 bases). The CDR3 loop spans 16 amino acids. The V end was cut by 0 bases, the J end by 7 bases, with 16 bases between. CDR1 and CDR2 from the germline V gene are LNHNV and YYDKDF (reference sequence). CDR3 sequence (DNA): TGTGCCACCAGCAGAGATTTAGGAACAGGGCAGAATGAGCAGTTCTTC. Encoded protein: CATSRDLGTGQNEQFF.

This clone has just a few counts. The V call is TRBV28, the J call TRBJ2-1, with 7 positions matching TRBD1. The CDR3 extends over 15 amino acids. V shed 6 bases, J shed 8 bases, and the junction held 13 bases outside the gene matches. Germline CDR1 is MDHEN and CDR2 is SYDVKM. CDR3 in amino acids: CASSQGDLRGHEQFF. DNA of the CDR3: TGTGCCAGCAGCCAGGGGGACCTGAGGGGGCATGAGCAGTTCTTC.

Here the CDR3 reads CASSLGQSRIGKLFF. CDR3 coding DNA: TGTGCCAGCAGTCTTGGACAGAGCCGAATCGGAAAACTGTTTTTT. This sequence joins TRBV27 and TRBJ1-4; D possibly corresponds to TRBD1 (6 bases). Germline V gene data show CDR1 as MNHEY and CDR2 as SMNVEV (reference sequence). The CDR3 totals 15 residues. V gave up 5 bases and J gave up 10 bases, with 20 bases separating them.

V and J are TRBV18 and TRBJ1-2, with 7 nucleotides matching TRBD1. The V segment lost 6 bases and the J segment 3 bases; nucleotides outside the gene matches: 4. The CDR3 is 13 amino acids. Per the germline V gene, CDR1 is KGHSH and CDR2 is LQKENI. DNA for the CDR3: TGTGCCAGCTCGGCAGGGGGGGACTATGGCTACACCTTC. Encoded protein: CASSAGGDYGYTF.

This clone was observed many times. This chain links TRBV4-1 with TRBJ1-5, with D perhaps matching TRBD1 (6 bases). CDR1 MGHRA and CDR2 YSYEKL come from the germline V gene. This CDR3 comprises 18 residues. Trimming pared 1 base from V and 2 bases from J, leaving 18 bases between. The CDR3 sequence: CASSQAEWEGVGNQPQHF. Written as DNA, the CDR3 is TGCGCCAGCAGCCAAGCTGAGTGGGAGGGGGTAGGCAATCAGCCCCAGCATTTT.